The table lists the clone carrying this TCR beta chain with a few counts. The antigen is not known. The entry originates in a study of cytomegalovirus exposure and HLA in healthy donors. Study-level points and caveats: Using a false discovery rate of 0.05, a later analysis showed that 15,000 to 20,000 TCR beta sequences were associated with HLA alleles. Several of the most significant clusters appeared, in a later analysis, to be linked to common viral pathogens.

Trimming at V came to 3 bases and at J to 7 bases, leaving 9 bases not matched to a gene. This CDR3 is built from 15 residues. The germline V gene has CDR1 SNHLY and CDR2 FYNNEI. Vbeta (60) and Jbeta (13) primers were used in the PCR. Original handling: Later, an analysis found tens of millions of unique TCR beta chains, and about 9.9 million of these were shared. Using immunoSEQ multiplex PCR, the repertoire was profiled, and TCRdb retains in-frame clones only, with some absent. That table supplies the V and J calls and clone size; D and trimming were determined from the DNA. The profile shows about 140,000 clones, 82% of them singletons.

The sequencing input was PBMCs. This clonotype was obtained from a male donor in good health and CMV-seronegative. The chain couples TRBV2 to TRBJ2-4, with 7 bases aligning to TRBD2. CDR3 residues: CASSDTVFGRNIQYF. CDR3 nucleotides: TGTGCCAGCAGTGATACTGTTTTCGGGAGGAACATTCAGTACTTC.